The sequence of this T cell receptor (beta chain) was determined in a study of cytomegalovirus exposure and HLA in healthy donors. Notes on the study in general: Relative to equally common others, HLA-associated TCR beta chains showed greater clonal expansion in a later analysis. According to the study, roughly 160 TCR beta chains were cytomegalovirus-associated.

About this clone itself: Its specificity is not known.

Researchers ran the PCR with 60 Vbeta and 13 Jbeta primers. Method: immunoSEQ multiplex PCR; TCRdb's copy keeps in-frame clones and lacks some. This table holds about 92,000 clones, about 84% found once. The receptor's source is a girl aged 2 to 10 in good health and CMV-seropositive. The sequenced sample consisted of PBMCs.

The CDR3, as DNA: TGTGCCAGCAGTTACTCGCGGGGGTACAAAAACATTCAGTACTTC. It is translated as CASSYSRGYKNIQYF. The rearrangement joins TRBV6-5 to TRBJ2-4; the match to TRBD2 covers 7 bases. Per germline, CDR1 MNHEY and CDR2 SVGAGI. The CDR3 runs to 15 residues. The trim removed 0 bases at V and 3 bases at J, leaving 2 bases unmatched.